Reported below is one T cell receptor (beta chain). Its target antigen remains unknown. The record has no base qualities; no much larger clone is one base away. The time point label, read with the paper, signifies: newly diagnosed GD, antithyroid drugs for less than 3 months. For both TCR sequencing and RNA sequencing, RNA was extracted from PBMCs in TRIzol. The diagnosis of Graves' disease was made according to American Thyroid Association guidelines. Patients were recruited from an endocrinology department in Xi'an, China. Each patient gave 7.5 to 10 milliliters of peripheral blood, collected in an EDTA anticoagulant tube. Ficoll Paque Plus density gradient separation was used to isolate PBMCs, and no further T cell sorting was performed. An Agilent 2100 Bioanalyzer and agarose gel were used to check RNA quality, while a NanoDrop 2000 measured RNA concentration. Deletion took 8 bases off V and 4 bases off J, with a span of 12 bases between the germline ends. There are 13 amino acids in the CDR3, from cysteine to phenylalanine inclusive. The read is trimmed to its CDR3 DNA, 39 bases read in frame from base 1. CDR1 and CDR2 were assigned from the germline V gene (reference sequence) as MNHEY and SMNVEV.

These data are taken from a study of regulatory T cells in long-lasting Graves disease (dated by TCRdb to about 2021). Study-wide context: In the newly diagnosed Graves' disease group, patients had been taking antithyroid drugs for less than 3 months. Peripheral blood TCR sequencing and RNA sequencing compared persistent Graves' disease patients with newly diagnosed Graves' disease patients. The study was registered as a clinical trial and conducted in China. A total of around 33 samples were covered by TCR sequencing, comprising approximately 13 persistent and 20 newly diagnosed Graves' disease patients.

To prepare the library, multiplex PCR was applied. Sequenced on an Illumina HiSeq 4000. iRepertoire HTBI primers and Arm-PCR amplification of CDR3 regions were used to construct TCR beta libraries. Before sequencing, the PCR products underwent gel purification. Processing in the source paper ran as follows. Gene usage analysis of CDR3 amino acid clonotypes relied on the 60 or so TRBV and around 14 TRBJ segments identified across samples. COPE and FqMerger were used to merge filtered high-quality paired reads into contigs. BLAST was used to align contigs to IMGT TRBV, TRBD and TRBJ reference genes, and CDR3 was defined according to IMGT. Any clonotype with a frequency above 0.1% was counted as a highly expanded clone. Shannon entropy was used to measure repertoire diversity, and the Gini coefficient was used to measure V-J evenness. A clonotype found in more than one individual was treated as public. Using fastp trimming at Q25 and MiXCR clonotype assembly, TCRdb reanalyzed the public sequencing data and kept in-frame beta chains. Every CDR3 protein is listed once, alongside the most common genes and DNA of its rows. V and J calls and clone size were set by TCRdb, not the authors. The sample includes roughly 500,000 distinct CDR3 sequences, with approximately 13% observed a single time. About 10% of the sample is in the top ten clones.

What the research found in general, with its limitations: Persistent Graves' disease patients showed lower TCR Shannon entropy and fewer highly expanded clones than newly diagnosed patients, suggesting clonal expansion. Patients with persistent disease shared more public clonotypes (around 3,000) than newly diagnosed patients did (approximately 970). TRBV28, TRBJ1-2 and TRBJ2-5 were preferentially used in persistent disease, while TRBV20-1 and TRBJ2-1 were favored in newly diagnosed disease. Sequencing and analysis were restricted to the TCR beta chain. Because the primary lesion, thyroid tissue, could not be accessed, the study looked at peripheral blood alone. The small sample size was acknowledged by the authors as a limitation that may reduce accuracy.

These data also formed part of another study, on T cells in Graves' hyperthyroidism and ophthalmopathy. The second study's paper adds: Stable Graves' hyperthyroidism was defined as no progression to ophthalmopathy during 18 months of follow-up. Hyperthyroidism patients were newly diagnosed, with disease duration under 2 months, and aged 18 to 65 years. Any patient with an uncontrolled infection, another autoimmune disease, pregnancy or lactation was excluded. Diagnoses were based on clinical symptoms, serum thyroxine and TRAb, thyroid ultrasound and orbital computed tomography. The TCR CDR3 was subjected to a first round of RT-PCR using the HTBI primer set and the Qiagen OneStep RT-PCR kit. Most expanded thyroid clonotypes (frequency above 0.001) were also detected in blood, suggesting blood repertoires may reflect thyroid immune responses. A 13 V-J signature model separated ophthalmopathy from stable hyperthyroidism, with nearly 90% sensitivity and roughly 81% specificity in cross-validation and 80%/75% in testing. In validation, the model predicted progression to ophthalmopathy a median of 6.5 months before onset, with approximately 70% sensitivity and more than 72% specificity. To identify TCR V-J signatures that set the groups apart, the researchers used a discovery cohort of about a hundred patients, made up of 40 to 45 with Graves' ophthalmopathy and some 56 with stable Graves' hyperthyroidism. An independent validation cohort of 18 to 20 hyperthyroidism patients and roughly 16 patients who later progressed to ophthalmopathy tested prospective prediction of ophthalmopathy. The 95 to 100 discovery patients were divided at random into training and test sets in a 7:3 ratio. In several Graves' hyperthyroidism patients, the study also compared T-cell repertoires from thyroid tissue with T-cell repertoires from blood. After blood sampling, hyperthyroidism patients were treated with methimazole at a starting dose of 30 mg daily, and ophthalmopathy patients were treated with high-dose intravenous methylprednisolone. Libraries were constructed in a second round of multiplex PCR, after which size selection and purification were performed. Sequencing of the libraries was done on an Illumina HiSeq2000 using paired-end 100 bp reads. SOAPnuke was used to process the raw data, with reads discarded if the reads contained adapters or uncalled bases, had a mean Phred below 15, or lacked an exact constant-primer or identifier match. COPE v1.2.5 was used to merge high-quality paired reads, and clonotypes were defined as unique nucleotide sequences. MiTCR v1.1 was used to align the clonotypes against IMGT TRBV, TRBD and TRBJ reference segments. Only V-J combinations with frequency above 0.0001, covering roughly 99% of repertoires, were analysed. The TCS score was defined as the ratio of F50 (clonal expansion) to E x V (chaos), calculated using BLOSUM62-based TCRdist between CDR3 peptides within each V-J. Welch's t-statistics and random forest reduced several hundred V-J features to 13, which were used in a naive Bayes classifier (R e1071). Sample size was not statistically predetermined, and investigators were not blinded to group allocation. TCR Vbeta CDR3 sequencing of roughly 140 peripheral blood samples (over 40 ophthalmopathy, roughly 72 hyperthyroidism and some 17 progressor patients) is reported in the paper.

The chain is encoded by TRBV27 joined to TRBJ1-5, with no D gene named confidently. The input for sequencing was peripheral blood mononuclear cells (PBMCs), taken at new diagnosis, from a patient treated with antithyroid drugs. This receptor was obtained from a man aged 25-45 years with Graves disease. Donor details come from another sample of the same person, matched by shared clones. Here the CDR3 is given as CASAPSKNQPQHF. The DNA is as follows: TGTGCCAGCGCCCCAAGCAAGAATCAGCCCCAGCATTTT.